This record looks at one T cell receptor beta chain sequence and its context. No cognate antigen has been identified for it. No base quality information exists; no much larger clone differs at one position. Trimming accounts for 0 bases at V and 5 bases at J, while the number of junction bases matched to no gene is 2. There are 14 amino acids in the CDR3, from cysteine to phenylalanine inclusive. Only the CDR3 DNA stays, 42 bases, in frame from base 1. From a lookup of the germline V gene, CDR1 and CDR2 are MNHEY and SVGAGI. The trial excluded patients who had a history of autoimmune disease or who were on systemic immunosuppression. Peripheral blood for TCR sequencing was drawn from every dose cohort at baseline, at cycle 4 day 1 and at cycle 7 day 1. Samples were obtained from an open-label, multicenter, first-in-human phase I dose-escalation trial of ivuxolimab. Adults with locally advanced or metastatic melanoma, renal cell, hepatocellular, or head and neck squamous cell carcinoma were enrolled in the trial. CD4+ and CD8+ T cells were sorted separately from peripheral blood before TCR sequencing.

For sequencing of the TCRbeta CDR3 region, genomic DNA was extracted from the sorted cells. TCRbeta CDR3 regions were sequenced using the immunoSEQ Assay. Here the immuneACCESS table is served through TCRdb, limited to in-frame sequences with V and J called. Missing clones are a known gap in these copies; in checked studies unresolved V genes cover under half, and the rest lacks a known reason. Recorded for this sample are just over 20,000 clones; about 89% of them occurred a single time. About a sixth of the sample is held by the ten biggest clonotypes. These data belong to a study of OX40 agonist ivuxolimab in advanced cancers. A note on the overall study: Ivuxolimab, which targeted the costimulatory receptor OX40 (CD134), was an agonistic, fully human IgG2 monoclonal antibody. Intravenous ivuxolimab was administered to patients every 2 weeks at six dose levels: 0.01, 0.1, 0.3, 1.5, 3 and 10 mg/kg. In the dose-escalation cohort, 70% to 85% of patients were male, and the mean age was around 60 years, with a range of roughly 20 to 79. The monotherapy dose-escalation portion (N of about 49 patients) of the phase I ivuxolimab trial is reported in the paper. Of the 50 to 55 patients in dose escalation, 19 had hepatocellular carcinoma, some 15 had melanoma, 9 had renal cell carcinoma and 9 had head and neck cancer. Partial responses occurred in three dose-escalation patients: two with cutaneous melanoma and one with hepatocellular carcinoma. Patients were allowed to have had prior anti-PD-1, anti-PD-L1 or anti-CTLA-4 therapy, and less than 45% of the dose-escalation patients had previously received checkpoint inhibitors. The purpose of peripheral TCRbeta sequencing was to test whether ivuxolimab changed TCR sequence diversity and led to clonal T-cell expansion.

Results the study describes overall, beyond this receptor: After ivuxolimab, CD8+ T cells had more expanded clones than CD4+ T cells on average. Which antigens the clonally expanded peripheral T cells were specific for was not determined. In partial responders in the 0.1-3.0 mg/kg groups, normalized peripheral clonal expansion was found to be among the lowest, especially among CD8+ T cells. Clonal expansion of both CD4+ and CD8+ blood T cells was observed from baseline to week 6 at doses 0.1 to 3.0 mg/kg. Low levels of normalized T-cell clonal expansion were also seen in some patients who did not respond.

Specimen: CD4+ or CD8+ T cells sorted from blood, collected in a trial of the OX40 agonist ivuxolimab. This chain joins TRBV6-5 to TRBJ1-2; the central 8 bases match TRBD1. This TCR was sampled from an adult with an advanced solid tumor such as melanoma, head and neck, liver or kidney cancer. The encoded CDR3 is CASSYSTGEYGYTF. In nucleotides, the sequence is TGTGCCAGCAGTTACTCGACAGGGGAGTATGGCTACACCTTC.